The 9 T cell receptor beta chains in this list originate from one sample, sequenced in a study of T cell responses to AZD1222 COVID-19 vaccine. Assay: immunoSEQ multiplex PCR; the TCRdb copy retains only in-frame clones and omits some. The table lists tens of thousands of clones, 80% to 90% of them singletons. The sequenced sample was peripheral blood, obtained on day 0 of AZD1222 vaccination. Receptors originate from an adult in good health.

In this sample, this clone turned up once. The rearrangement joins TRBV15 to TRBJ1-5; 12 nucleotides line up with TRBD1. Germline V gene lookup returns CDR1 LNHNV and CDR2 YYDKDF (reference sequence). After removal of 3 bases from V and 9 bases from J, the junction contained 3 bases not matched to a gene. The CDR3 has 14 residues. CDR3 sequence (DNA): TGTGCCACCAGCAGGGGGGACAGGGGGCGGCCCCAGCATTTT. Amino acids: CATSRGDRGRPQHF.

The rearrangement uses TRBV11-2 and TRBJ1-5; no clear D. Germline loops: CDR1 SGHAT, CDR2 FQNNGV. V was pared by 1 base and J by 1 base, with 11 bases between. The CDR3 length is 16 residues. The CDR3 DNA is TGTGCCAGCAGCTTAGGGGTTACTGCCAGCAATCAGCCCCAGCATTTT. Translation: CASSLGVTASNQPQHF.

This rearrangement joins TRBV10-3 to TRBJ2-1; a weak D match, TRBD1 (5 bases). CDR1 and CDR2 from the germline V gene are ENHRY and SYGVKD. The V end lost 2 bases, the J end lost 10 bases, and 18 bases lay between the germline ends. The CDR3 is made up of 15 amino acids. The DNA for the CDR3 is TGTGCCATCAGTGAGGCGACCTTGACAGCTCGAGAGCAGTTCTTC. Residues: CAISEATLTAREQFF.

This rearrangement joins TRBV19 to TRBJ2-6, with no clear D. The CDR3 is 14 amino acids. V lost 4 bases and J lost 2, with 6 bases in between. Germline loops: CDR1 LNHDA, CDR2 SQIVND (reference sequence). CDR3: CASSTLTGANVLTF. CDR3 coding DNA: TGTGCCAGTAGTACCCTCACTGGGGCCAACGTCCTGACTTTC.

V is TRBV4-3 and J is TRBJ1-1; perhaps TRBD1 as D (6 bases). Germline V CDR1 and CDR2: LGHNA, YSLEER. The ends were cut back, 5 bases at V and 2 bases at J, with 15 bases in the middle. This CDR3 contains 15 residues. The CDR3 nucleotides read TGCGCCAGCAGCTTCCGAGGGGGGGGAAACACTGAAGCTTTCTTT. It is translated as CASSFRGGGNTEAFF.

The chain joins TRBV6-5 to TRBJ2-4; 9 bases fit TRBD2. The CDR3 has 16 amino acids. The germline gives CDR1 MNHEY, CDR2 SVGAGI. Trimming cost V 0 bases and J 7 bases; bases outside gene matches: 7. CDR3 bases: TGTGCCAGCAGTTACTCAACAGCGGGAGGTGGCAACATTCAGTACTTC. It specifies CASSYSTAGGGNIQYF.

The chain joins TRBV30 to TRBJ2-5; D unclear. Germline loops: CDR1 GTSNPN, CDR2 SVGIG (reference sequence). Trimming took off 0 bases at V and 2 bases at J, with 13 bases between the two ends. CDR3 length equals 15 residues. The CDR3 loop is CAWSVPRFRQETQYF. Here the CDR3 DNA reads TGTGCCTGGAGTGTACCCCGATTTAGGCAAGAGACCCAGTACTTC.

The chain combines TRBV28 with TRBJ2-7; 7 bases are shared with TRBD2. Germline V gene sequence: CDR1 MDHEN, CDR2 SYDVKM. The V segment lost 11 bases and the J segment 0 bases; nucleotides outside the gene matches: 10. This CDR3 spans 14 amino acids. The CDR3 bases are TGTGCCCTCTCTTTGGGGAGGGACTCCTACGAGCAGTACTTC. This codes for CALSLGRDSYEQYF.

The rearrangement joins TRBV10-2 to TRBJ2-2, with 13 positions matching TRBD2. CDR3 length: 14 residues. V dropped 8 bases and J dropped 8; count of bases not matched to a gene: 5. Germline V gives CDR1 WSHSY, CDR2 SAAADI. The CDR3: CASGTSGTGGELFF. The CDR3 DNA reads as TGCGCCAGCGGGACTAGCGGGACGGGGGGGGAGCTGTTTTTT.